Presented here are 17 T cell receptor beta chains from one specimen sequenced in a study of blood T cell repertoires in COVID-19 (dated by TCRdb to 2020 to 2022). Receptors were amplified or captured by the immunoSEQ multiplex PCR assay. Not all clones reach the TCRdb copy of this immuneACCESS table, which keeps in-frame sequences only. Checked studies attribute under half of the gap to unresolved V genes and leave the rest unexplained. The sample includes around 220,000 clones, with around 90% observed a single time. About 6% of the sample is taken by the ten largest. Sequencing was performed on PBMCs or T cells enriched from blood (not recorded which). The receptor source for this set is a woman aged 25 to 45 with acute COVID-19.

This sequence joins TRBV6-5 and TRBJ1-5; TRBD1 aligns across 9 bases. Trimming cost V 6 bases and J 4 bases; bases outside gene matches: 7. CDR1 MNHEY and CDR2 SVGAGI come from the germline V gene. The CDR3 sequence is 15 residues long. The CDR3: CASRPGTGTNQPQHF. CDR3 nucleotide sequence: TGTGCCAGCAGACCCGGGACAGGGACAAATCAGCCCCAGCATTTT.

The count of this clone is one. This chain connects TRBV28 to TRBJ1-2, with 7 positions matching TRBD1. Trimming at V came to 5 bases and at J to 5 bases, leaving 8 bases not matched to a gene. This CDR3 contains 14 residues. In germline, CDR1 is MDHEN, CDR2 SYDVKM. This CDR3 reads CASSAPGTDYGYTF. The CDR3 bases are TGTGCCAGCAGTGCCCCCGGGACAGATTATGGCTACACCTTC.

The chain links TRBV30 to TRBJ1-5; 8 bases are a match to TRBD1. From germline, CDR1 is GTSNPN and CDR2 SVGIG (reference sequence). With 3 bases clipped from V and 1 base from J, the junction kept 2 bases outside the gene matches. The CDR3 length is 14 residues. CDR3: CAWSGDRSNQPQHF. In DNA form, the CDR3 reads TGTGCCTGGAGCGGGGACAGGAGCAATCAGCCCCAGCATTTT.

The chain combines TRBV6-5 with TRBJ2-7; D gene ambiguous. The CDR3 totals 14 residues. The germline gives CDR1 MNHEY, CDR2 SVGAGI. Deletions cut 6 bases from V and 7 bases from J, with 19 bases between. CDR3 sequence (DNA): TGTGCCAGCAGCCCCGCCCCACTCCTCCGGGAGCAGTACTTC. Translating gives CASSPAPLLREQYF.

This chain uses TRBV5-4 with TRBJ2-7, with D tentatively TRBD2 (5 bases). Trimming left V 3 bases short and J 4 bases short, with 11 bases between. Looked up from germline, CDR1 is SGHNT and CDR2 is YYREEE (reference sequence). The CDR3 loop spans 13 amino acids. CDR3 loop: CASSYEGVYEQYF. The CDR3 nucleotides are TGTGCCAGCAGCTATGAGGGAGTGTACGAGCAGTACTTC.

V gene TRBV5-4 combines with J gene TRBJ2-4, with 7 bases lining up with TRBD1. The J segment lost 6 bases and the V segment lost 5 bases, leaving 8 bases of the junction unmatched. Germline CDR1 reads SGHNT; CDR2 reads YYREEE (reference sequence). The CDR3 extends over 14 amino acids. The CDR3 region has the DNA TGTGCCAGCAGTCAACAGGGGACCATAAACATTCAGTACTTC. Amino acids: CASSQQGTINIQYF.

This chain links TRBV14 with TRBJ1-2; 7 bases are a match to TRBD1. The CDR3 is 14 residues long. The germline gives CDR1 SGHDN, CDR2 FVKESK. The trim removed 0 bases at V and 8 bases at J, leaving 6 bases unmatched. The CDR3 DNA reads TGTGCCAGCAGCCAAGAGTCAGGGGGGAGAGGCTACACCTTC. Protein product: CASSQESGGRGYTF.

CDR3 nucleotides: TGTGCCAGTACCAGTAAAGGGGGCGCCTACAATGAGCAGTTCTTC. Its protein is CASTSKGGAYNEQFF. The chain combines TRBV19 with TRBJ2-1, with 7 bases aligning to TRBD1. The CDR3 length is 15 residues. The V segment lost 7 bases and the J segment 2 bases; nucleotides outside the gene matches: 8. Germline values: CDR1 LNHDA, CDR2 SQIVND (reference sequence).

This clone has a handful of counts. J is TRBJ1-1 and V is TRBV4-2, with 7 bases that match TRBD1. The CDR3 length is 15 residues. Losses at the gene ends were 0 bases for V and 3 bases for J; bases not matched to a gene: 4. Germline V gene data show CDR1 as LGHNA and CDR2 as YNFKEQ. CDR3 in DNA: TGTGCCAGCAGCCAAGATGGACAGGCTCACACTGAAGCTTTCTTT. It is translated as CASSQDGQAHTEAFF.

This clone has only a few counts. The CDR3 spells CASSIRTGGKLNTEAFF. The CDR3 nucleotides are TGCGCCAGCAGCATTCGGACAGGGGGGAAATTGAACACTGAAGCTTTCTTT. The chain has TRBV5-1 and TRBJ1-1; 10 positions match TRBD1. Germline V CDR1 and CDR2: SGHRS, YFSETQ. The CDR3 consists of 17 residues. V dropped 4 bases and J dropped 0; count of bases not matched to a gene: 9. The variable domain in full, with the rest retrieved from reference TRBV5-1 and TRBJ1-1, is KAGVTQTPRYLIKTRGQQVTLSCSPISGHRSVSWYQQTPGQGLQFLFEYFSETQRNKGNFPGRFSGRQFSNSRSEMNVSTLELGDSALYLCASSIRTGGKLNTEAFFGQGTRLTVV.

The chain recombines TRBV6-2 or TRBV6-3 with TRBJ1-5; tentative D call: TRBD1 (6 bases). Germline V gene lookup returns CDR1 MNHEY and CDR2 SVGEGT. The V gene lost 5 bases and the J gene lost 1 base, with 15 bases spanning the gap. This CDR3 region has 16 residues. CDR3 coding DNA: TGTGCCAGCAGTCATCAGGGGCAGGGGAGCAATCAGCCCCAGCATTTT. Translating it yields CASSHQGQGSNQPQHF.

The chain carries TRBV6-2 or TRBV6-3 and TRBJ1-1; D uncertain. The length of the CDR3 is 15 residues. CDR1 is MNHEY and CDR2 is SVGEGT in the germline V gene. V dropped 0 bases and J dropped 1 base, with 9 bases sitting between them. As DNA, the CDR3 is TGTGCCAGCAGTTACTCGACACTTAGGAACACTGAAGCTTTCTTT. This translates into CASSYSTLRNTEAFF.

This chain uses TRBV21-1 with TRBJ2-5; TRBD1 was called by the table and not checked on the DNA. TRBV21-1 is assigned pseudogene status. The CDR3 sequence is 16 residues long. The CDR3, as DNA: TGTGCCAGCAACGAAAAGACAGGGGGCGAGGGAGAGACCCAGTACTTC. As protein: CASNEKTGGEGETQYF.

The chain employs TRBV19 and TRBJ2-7; TRBD1 agrees at 9 bases. The V gene end was trimmed by 5 bases and the J gene end by 6 bases; junction bases not matched to a gene: 11. The length of the CDR3 is 15 residues. Per germline, CDR1 LNHDA and CDR2 SQIVND (reference sequence). CDR3 in DNA: TGTGCCAGTAGTTCCCGGGACAGGGTGGAAGTCGAGCAGTACTTC. Amino acids: CASSSRDRVEVEQYF.

This clone was seen a single time. The rearrangement uses TRBV2 and TRBJ1-1, with 7 bases fitting TRBD1. J was trimmed by 0 bases and V by 8 bases; bases with no gene match: 3. CDR1 SNHLY and CDR2 FYNNEI come from the germline V gene. The CDR3 extends over 13 amino acids. The CDR3 DNA reads TGTGCCAGCGGAGGACAGGTGAACACTGAAGCTTTCTTT. Its protein product is CASGGQVNTEAFF. Drawing the rest from reference TRBV2 and TRBJ1-1, the complete variable domain is EPEVTQTPSHQVTQMGQEVILRCVPISNHLYFYWYRQILGQKVEFLVSFYNNEISEKSEIFDDQFSVERPDGSNFTLKIRSTKLEDSAMYFCASGGQVNTEAFFGQGTRLTVV.

J is TRBJ1-6 and V is TRBV18; D is possibly TRBD1 (5 bases). CDR1 is KGHSH and CDR2 is LQKENI in the germline V gene. This CDR3 has 15 residues. Between the trimmed V and J ends, which lost 6 bases and 7 bases, there was a span of 16 bases. The CDR3 protein is CASSPGGERNSPLHF. The CDR3 nucleotides are TGTGCCAGCTCTCCCGGGGGAGAGCGCAATTCACCCCTCCACTTT.

V gene TRBV28 combines with J gene TRBJ2-5; a possible D gene is TRBD2 (6 bases). V was clipped by 5 bases and J by 4 bases, with 14 bases between them. Germline-derived CDR1 and CDR2 are MDHEN and SYDVKM. The CDR3 is made up of 14 amino acids. The CDR3 here is CASSTPVAVETQYF. CDR3 bases: TGTGCCAGCAGTACCCCCGTAGCGGTAGAGACCCAGTACTTC.